Listed here are 26 T cell receptor beta chains from one sample, sequenced in a study of post-analysis software for immune sequencing data (dated by TCRdb to the mid-2010s). Results and caveats for the whole study, not just this receptor: Patients showed significantly higher frequencies than controls for a handful of TRBV segments, among them TRBV5-6, TRBV5-1 and TRBV20-1.

Library preparation was by PCR. The sample was run on an Illumina HiSeq 2500. To reduce PCR and sequencing biases, unique molecular identifiers were incorporated into the TCR beta cDNA libraries. TCRdb handled the public reads itself, with Q25 trimming in fastp and clone calling in MiXCR, and kept productive beta chains. Here each entry gathers all rows of one CDR3 protein and keeps the most common genes and DNA. Across this sample there are 450,000 or so distinct CDR3 sequences, with roughly 45% seen only once. About 12% of the sample is held by the ten biggest clonotypes. Antigen specificity for these receptors is unknown. The sequenced sample was blood. Receptors originate from a girl aged 5-17 years with multiple sclerosis.

The chain carries TRBV20-1 and TRBJ2-7; D is perhaps TRBD1 or TRBD2 (5 bases each). Trimming removed 0 bases from V and 3 bases from J, with 12 bases in between. This CDR3 spans 14 amino acids. The V gene's germline CDR1 is DFQATT and CDR2 SNEGSKA (reference sequence). The CDR3 spells CSARDRRGVYEQYF. CDR3 nucleotide sequence: TGCAGTGCTAGAGATCGTAGGGGAGTCTACGAGCAGTACTTC.

This clonotype turned up a few times. The V and J genes are TRBV29-1 and TRBJ2-7; D perhaps matches TRBD2 (5 bases). The CDR3 is made up of 14 amino acids. V was trimmed by 2 bases and J by 5 bases, leaving 16 bases between them. Germline V gene lookup returns CDR1 SQVTM and CDR2 ANQGSEA. CDR3 sequence (DNA): TGCAGCGTTGAAAGAAGCCGGGGAGTCGACGAGCAGTACTTC. Translated: CSVERSRGVDEQYF.

V is TRBV28 and J is TRBJ1-2, with 7 positions matching TRBD1. CDR1 and CDR2 (germline): MDHEN, SYDVKM. V lost 5 bases, J lost 4 bases, and 10 bases stayed unmatched. CDR3 size: 15 residues. CDR3 in amino acids: CASSPPETGFYGYTF. CDR3 DNA sequence: TGTGCCAGCAGTCCCCCCGAGACAGGGTTCTATGGCTACACCTTC.

The chain employs TRBV6-5 and TRBJ1-2; D gene unclear. The CDR3 is 11 residues long. Germline CDR1 is MNHEY and CDR2 is SVGAGI. V was cut by 4 bases and J by 8 bases, with 8 bases left in between. The DNA of the CDR3 is TGTGCCAGCAGTTTTAACAACGGCTACACCTTC. This sequence encodes CASSFNNGYTF.

The chain uses TRBV9 and TRBJ2-1; no clear D. CDR1 and CDR2 from the germline V gene are SGDLS and YYNGEE. With 4 bases removed from V and 6 bases from J, the gap between germline ends came to 8 bases. The CDR3 has 12 amino acids. This CDR3 is CASSPGFNEQFF. DNA of the CDR3: TGTGCCAGCAGCCCCGGGTTCAATGAGCAGTTCTTC.

V is TRBV5-1 and J is TRBJ2-5, with D unclear. Trimming took off 5 bases at V and 3 bases at J, with 5 bases between the two ends. CDR1 is SGHRS, CDR2 YFSETQ, per germline. The CDR3 runs to 11 residues. The CDR3 sequence: CASRVEETQYF. The CDR3 region has the DNA TGCGCCAGCAGGGTCGAAGAGACCCAGTACTTC.

The V and J genes are TRBV29-1 and TRBJ1-4, with 8 bases matching TRBD1. J was trimmed by 12 bases and V by 6 bases; bases with no gene match: 9. This CDR3 has 12 amino acids. Germline loops: CDR1 SQVTM, CDR2 ANQGSEA. The chain's CDR3 is CSVRAGQEELFF. In DNA form, the CDR3 reads TGCAGCGTCCGAGCGGGACAGGAAGAACTGTTTTTT. The full variable domain, with the rest looked up from reference TRBV29-1 and TRBJ1-4, is SAVISQKPSRDICQRGTSLTIQCQVDSQVTMMFWYRQQPGQSLTLIATANQGSEATYESGFVIDKFPISRPNLTFSTLTVSNMSPEDSSIYLCSVRAGQEELFFGSGTQLSVL.

The chain is built from TRBV10-3 and TRBJ2-3, with D uncertain. In germline, CDR1 is ENHRY, CDR2 SYGVKD. The CDR3 length is 12 residues. The V gene lost 6 bases and the J gene lost 4 bases, with 8 bases spanning the gap. CDR3 loop: CAISQWADTQYF. CDR3 coding DNA: TGTGCCATCAGCCAGTGGGCAGATACGCAGTATTTT.

The chain is built from TRBV7-2 and TRBJ2-3; D not certain. The V and J ends lost 7 bases and 0 bases respectively, with 11 bases between them. The CDR3 is made up of 14 amino acids. Germline CDR1 and CDR2: SGHTA and FQGNSA. This CDR3 is CASMNQPSTDTQYF. As DNA, the CDR3 is TGTGCCAGCATGAACCAGCCCAGCACAGATACGCAGTATTTT.

This clonotype was recorded a few times. The V call is TRBV7-9, the J call TRBJ2-3; D perhaps matches TRBD2 (5 bases). Germline CDR1 SEHNR, CDR2 FQNEAQ (reference sequence). This CDR3 is built from 13 residues. The germline V and J ends were trimmed by 3 bases and 2 bases, with 6 bases remaining between them. Written as DNA, the CDR3 is TGTGCCAGCAGCTTCGGGAACACAGATACGCAGTATTTT. Protein sequence: CASSFGNTDTQYF.

V usage is TRBV5-1 and J usage is TRBJ1-6; D is unclear. Per the germline V gene, CDR1 is SGHRS and CDR2 is YFSETQ. CDR3 length: 13 residues. V lost 5 bases and J 4 bases, leaving 7 bases between the germline ends. DNA of the CDR3: TGCGCCAGCAGTTCGGTGTATAATTCACCCCTCCACTTT. Translation: CASSSVYNSPLHF.

The V gene is TRBV15, the J gene TRBJ2-6; D is unclear. The length of the CDR3 is 16 residues. With 0 bases removed from V and 1 base from J, the gap between germline ends came to 7 bases. Germline V gene sequence: CDR1 LNHNV, CDR2 YYDKDF (reference sequence). The CDR3, as DNA: TGTGCCACCAGCAGAGATGGTGGATCTGGGGCCAACGTCCTGACTTTC. Translation: CATSRDGGSGANVLTF.

This clonotype was observed once. The chain joins TRBV14 to TRBJ2-3, with D tentatively TRBD1 (6 bases). Trimming removed 4 bases from V and 3 bases from J, with 11 bases in between. This CDR3 spans 14 amino acids. Germline V CDR1 and CDR2: SGHDN, FVKESK. The CDR3 here is CASSPGDATDTQYF. The CDR3 coding sequence is TGTGCCAGCAGCCCAGGGGACGCGACAGATACGCAGTATTTT.

This CDR3 is CASSPRLDEQYF. CDR3 bases: TGTGCCAGCAGCCCCAGACTGGACGAGCAGTACTTC. The chain links TRBV14 to TRBJ2-7, with D uncertain. This CDR3 contains 12 residues. The germline V gene has CDR1 SGHDN and CDR2 FVKESK. Deletions cut 4 bases from V and 5 bases from J, with 9 bases between.

V is TRBV7-9 and J is TRBJ2-5; D is undetermined. Gene TRBJ2-7 matches the end of the DNA better, so the J call may be wrong. Germline V gives CDR1 SEHNR, CDR2 FQNEAQ (reference sequence). CDR3 length equals 14 residues. CDR3 DNA: TGTGCCAGCACCGGCGCCTCGCCCCTTGTCGAGCAGTACTTC. It specifies CASTGASPLVEQYF.

This clonotype came up a few times. This chain joins TRBV28 and TRBJ2-7; D is perhaps TRBD1 (6 bases). Trimming left V 3 bases short and J 3 bases short, with 15 bases between. The germline CDR1 and CDR2 sequences are MDHEN and SYDVKM. The CDR3 runs to 15 residues. The DNA of the CDR3 is TGTGCCAGCAGTTTTGTAAGGGGGAGCGTCTACGAGCAGTACTTC. It codes for CASSFVRGSVYEQYF. Drawing the rest from reference TRBV28 and TRBJ2-7, the complete variable domain is DVKVTQSSRYLVKRTGEKVFLECVQDMDHENMFWYRQDPGLGLRLIYFSYDVKMKEKGDIPEGYSVSREKKERFSLILESASTNQTSMYLCASSFVRGSVYEQYFGPGTRLTVT.

The sample holds a few counts of this clonotype. J is TRBJ1-2 and V is TRBV20-1; 12 nucleotides line up with TRBD1. Germline values: CDR1 DFQATT, CDR2 SNEGSKA (reference sequence). CDR3 length: 15 residues. The CDR3, as DNA: TGCAGCGCCTCCGGGACAGGGGGCGCCAACTATGGCTACACCTTC. This encodes CSASGTGGANYGYTF.

The genes are TRBV2 and TRBJ2-3; perhaps TRBD2 as D (6 bases). Germline CDR1 SNHLY, CDR2 FYNNEI. The length of the CDR3 is 14 residues. V lost 3 bases and J lost 3, with 10 bases in between. The CDR3 region is CASSESGRTDTQYF. CDR3 DNA sequence: TGTGCCAGCAGTGAGTCAGGGAGGACAGATACGCAGTATTTT.

The chain uses TRBV6-6 and TRBJ2-3; D is unresolved. There are 14 residues in the CDR3. V lost 0 bases, J lost 1 base, and 5 bases lay in between. Germline CDR1 and CDR2: MNHNY and SVGAGI (reference sequence). The CDR3 region has the DNA TGTGCCAGCAGTTACTCGATTGGCACAGATACGCAGTATTTT. As protein: CASSYSIGTDTQYF.

This clonotype was seen at least ten times. V usage is TRBV20-1 and J usage is TRBJ2-3, with D unclear. V was shortened by 3 bases and J by 4 bases, with 14 bases between the two germline ends. This CDR3 spans 14 amino acids. Germline V gives CDR1 DFQATT, CDR2 SNEGSKA (reference sequence). The CDR3, as DNA: TGCAGTGCTAGGTTGGGCACGGTCTCAGATACGCAGTATTTT. Its protein product is CSARLGTVSDTQYF.

V gene TRBV20-1 combines with J gene TRBJ2-5; D may match TRBD1 or TRBD2 (6 bases each). In germline, CDR1 is DFQATT, CDR2 SNEGSKA (reference sequence). Trimming pared 1 base from V and 5 bases from J, leaving 8 bases between. The CDR3 runs 12 residues. The CDR3 DNA is TGCAGTGCTAGAGGGGGGGCGGAGACCCAGTACTTC. Translated: CSARGGAETQYF.

Of note for this clonotype: The junction and the germline gene differ at one end; a read error may be behind it. The chain is built from TRBV30 and TRBJ2-2; D assignment may be TRBD1 or TRBD2 (6 bases each). This CDR3 spans 15 amino acids. CDR1 is GTSNPN, CDR2 SVGIG, per germline (reference sequence). CDR3 nucleotide sequence: TGTGCCTGGAAAGTCGGGAGCTGGGACACCGGGGAGTTGTTTTTT. Its protein is CAWKVGSWDTGELFF.

This clonotype counts as medium-sized (0.01 to 0.1%). A single base separates this from a much larger clone, so it may be a read error. V usage is TRBV7-6 and J usage is TRBJ2-3; 7 bases match TRBD1. CDR1 and CDR2 from the germline V gene are SGHVS and FNYEAQ. J gave up 6 bases and V 3 bases, and 6 bases lay outside the gene matches. The CDR3 covers 14 residues. CDR3 coding DNA: TGTGCCAGCAGCTTTGAGGGGGCAAGGGATACGCAGTATTTT. Its protein is CASSFEGARDTQYF. Together with reference TRBV7-6 and TRBJ2-3, the CDR3 gives the full variable domain: GAGVSQSPRYKVTKRGQDVALRCDPISGHVSLYWYRQALGQGPEFLTYFNYEAQQDKSGLPNDRFSAERPEGSISTLTIQRTEQRDSAMYRCASSFEGARDTQYFGPGTRLTVL.

The rearrangement links TRBV7-2 to TRBJ2-3, with D perhaps matching TRBD2 (6 bases). V was cut by 3 bases and J by 3 bases, with 16 bases left in between. Germline CDR1 reads SGHTA; CDR2 reads FQGNSA. The CDR3 covers 16 residues. The CDR3 loop is CASSLNGGMRTDTQYF. In DNA, the CDR3 is TGTGCCAGCAGCTTGAACGGGGGAATGAGGACAGATACGCAGTATTTT. Supplemented by reference TRBV7-2 and TRBJ2-3, the full variable domain reads GAGVSQSPSNKVTEKGKDVELRCDPISGHTALYWYRQSLGQGLEFLIYFQGNSAPDKSGLPSDRFSAERTGGSVSTLTIQRTQQEDSAVYLCASSLNGGMRTDTQYFGPGTRLTVL.

In its sample, this clonotype was seen a few times. The rearrangement uses TRBV10-3 and TRBJ2-3, with 9 positions matching TRBD1. The length of the CDR3 is 15 residues. Per germline, CDR1 ENHRY and CDR2 SYGVKD. The V segment lost 2 bases and the J segment 7 bases; nucleotides outside the gene matches: 7. As DNA, the CDR3 is TGTGCCATCAGTGAGGGCCCGGGACAGGGAAATACGCAGTATTTT. Translating it yields CAISEGPGQGNTQYF.

V and J are TRBV15 and TRBJ2-1; 11 positions match TRBD2. J gave up 9 bases and V 0 bases, and 10 bases lay outside the gene matches. CDR1 is LNHNV, CDR2 YYDKDF, per germline (reference sequence). CDR3 length: 17 amino acids. The CDR3 region is CATSRDPDSGRAGEQFF. For the CDR3, the DNA is TGTGCCACCAGCAGAGACCCCGATAGCGGGAGGGCCGGTGAGCAGTTCTTC.